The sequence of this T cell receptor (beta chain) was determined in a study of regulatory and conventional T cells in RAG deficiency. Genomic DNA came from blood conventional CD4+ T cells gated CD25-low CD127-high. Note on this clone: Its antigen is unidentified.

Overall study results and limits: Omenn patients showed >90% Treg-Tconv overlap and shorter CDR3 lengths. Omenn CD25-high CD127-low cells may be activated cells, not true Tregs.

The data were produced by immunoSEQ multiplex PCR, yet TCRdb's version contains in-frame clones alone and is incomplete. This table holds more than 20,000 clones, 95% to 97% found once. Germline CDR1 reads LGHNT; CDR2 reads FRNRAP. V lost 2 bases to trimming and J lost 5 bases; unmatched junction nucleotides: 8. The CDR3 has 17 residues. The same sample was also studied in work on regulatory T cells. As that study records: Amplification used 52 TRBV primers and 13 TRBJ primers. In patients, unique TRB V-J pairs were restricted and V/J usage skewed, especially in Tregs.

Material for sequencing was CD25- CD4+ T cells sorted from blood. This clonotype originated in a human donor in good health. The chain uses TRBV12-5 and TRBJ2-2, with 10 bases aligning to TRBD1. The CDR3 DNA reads TGTGCTAGTGGTTTGAGCTGGGGACAGGGGTATACCGGGGAGCTGTTTTTT. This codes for CASGLSWGQGYTGELFF.